Shown below are 23 T cell receptor beta chains from a single sample sequenced in a study of blood T cells in healthy people across ages. A second PCR of roughly 7 to 11 cycles used a sample-barcoded 5' primer and a J-beta primer mix. TCRdb fed the 5' RACE reads into MiXCR, producing one record per CDR3 protein. The sample has about 1.1 million distinct CDR3 sequences; about two fifths are singletons. Specimen: blood. The receptors derive from a man between 18 and 29 years old in good health.

This clonotype appeared a few times. The rearrangement joins TRBV14 to TRBJ2-1; 8 nucleotides align to TRBD1. The CDR3 has 16 residues. Germline-derived CDR1 and CDR2 are SGHDN and FVKESK. After removal of 2 bases from V and 6 bases from J, the junction contained 9 bases not matched to a gene. CDR3 amino acids: CASSQSGTGWRNEQFF. CDR3 sequence (DNA): TGTGCCAGCAGCCAATCCGGGACAGGATGGCGCAATGAGCAGTTCTTC.

In this sample, this clonotype turned up a few times. V is TRBV12-3 or TRBV12-4 and J is TRBJ2-7; 14 bases agree with TRBD2. After removal of 7 bases from V and 3 bases from J, the junction contained 5 bases not matched to a gene. This CDR3 has 15 amino acids. CDR3 sequence: CASTSGTSGGYEQYF. CDR3 DNA: TGTGCCAGCACTTCCGGGACTAGCGGGGGCTACGAGCAGTACTTC.

The chain uses TRBV12-3 or TRBV12-4 and TRBJ1-5; D gene ambiguous. Trimming removed 2 bases at V and 3 bases at J, with 8 bases between. The CDR3 runs to 14 residues. Written as DNA, the CDR3 is TGTGCCAGCAGTTTAAGGCAGTTCAATCAGCCCCAGCATTTT. It encodes CASSLRQFNQPQHF.

There are a few counts of this clonotype. The chain carries TRBV6-6 and TRBJ1-4, with TRBD1 as a possible D gene (6 bases). V was shortened by 5 bases and J by 1 base, with 11 bases between the two germline ends. Germline assignment: CDR1 MNHNY and CDR2 SVGAGI (reference sequence). The CDR3 is 15 amino acids. The CDR3 DNA sequence: TGTGCCAGCAGTCAGGGGCGGGAAACTAATGAAAAACTGTTTTTT. This codes for CASSQGRETNEKLFF.

The V and J genes are TRBV28 and TRBJ2-3; 10 nucleotides line up with TRBD1. This CDR3 spans 18 amino acids. CDR1 and CDR2 (germline): MDHEN, SYDVKM. The junction had 12 bases not matched to a gene; V was cut back by 2 bases and J by 4 bases. The CDR3 spells CASSLGAWDRGPPDTQYF. The CDR3 DNA reads as TGTGCCAGCAGTTTAGGGGCATGGGACAGGGGTCCGCCAGATACGCAGTATTTT.

The gene calls are TRBV11-2 and TRBJ2-6; D is tentatively TRBD1 or TRBD2 (6 bases each). The CDR3 has 19 amino acids. Trimming removed 2 bases from V and 0 bases from J, with 17 bases in between. Germline lookup yields CDR1 SGHAT and CDR2 FQNNGV. The CDR3 region has the DNA TGTGCCAGCAGCTTAACCGGGGGCAGAATATCCTCTGGGGCCAACGTCCTGACTTTC. It encodes CASSLTGGRISSGANVLTF.

This sequence joins TRBV29-1 and TRBJ2-1, with TRBD2 matching 11 bases. The CDR3 runs 17 residues. V shed 2 bases and J 4 bases; nucleotides not matched to a gene: 10. CDR1 and CDR2 (germline): SQVTM, ANQGSEA. The CDR3 protein is CSVELGPSGGYYNEQFF. CDR3 in DNA: TGCAGCGTTGAATTGGGGCCTAGCGGGGGGTATTACAATGAGCAGTTCTTC.

The chain has TRBV7-2 and TRBJ1-2; D unclear. The germline CDR1 and CDR2 sequences are SGHTA and FQGNSA. This CDR3 region has 13 residues. V shed 5 bases and J shed 4 bases, with 11 bases lying between them. This CDR3 reads CASSPATSYGYTF. In DNA form, the CDR3 reads TGTGCCAGCAGCCCCGCCACGTCCTATGGCTACACCTTC.

This clonotype appeared many times. V gene TRBV29-1 combines with J gene TRBJ2-5, with D maybe TRBD2 (6 bases). The CDR3 is 13 amino acids. V lost 6 bases to trimming and J lost 3 bases, with 14 bases between them. CDR1 is SQVTM and CDR2 is ANQGSEA in the germline V gene. CDR3 nucleotides: TGCAGCGTGACCGGGACTGTCAAAGAGACCCAGTACTTC. It encodes CSVTGTVKETQYF.

This chain joins TRBV29-1 and TRBJ1-1, with 7 positions matching TRBD1. The CDR3 is made up of 12 amino acids. Unmatched junction bases numbered 5, after V lost 3 bases and J lost 7 bases. Germline lookup yields CDR1 SQVTM and CDR2 ANQGSEA. CDR3 protein: CSVERDRYEAFF. For the CDR3, the DNA is TGCAGCGTTGAGAGGGACAGATATGAAGCTTTCTTT. Together with reference TRBV29-1 and TRBJ1-1, the CDR3 gives the full variable domain: SAVISQKPSRDICQRGTSLTIQCQVDSQVTMMFWYRQQPGQSLTLIATANQGSEATYESGFVIDKFPISRPNLTFSTLTVSNMSPEDSSIYLCSVERDRYEAFFGQGTRLTVV.

The chain has TRBV29-1 and TRBJ2-5; 8 bases are shared with TRBD2. The trim removed 3 bases at V and 11 bases at J, leaving 14 bases unmatched. CDR1 and CDR2 from the germline V gene are SQVTM and ANQGSEA. This CDR3 spans 14 amino acids. The CDR3 loop is CSVDGPGGGHEQYF. The CDR3 DNA reads as TGCAGCGTTGACGGGCCCGGGGGGGGGCATGAGCAGTACTTC.

This chain joins TRBV12-3 or TRBV12-4 and TRBJ2-5; TRBD1 matches at 10 bases. V was pared by 4 bases and J by 1 base, with 3 bases of the junction left unmatched. The CDR3 length is 15 residues. In DNA, the CDR3 is TGTGCCAGCAGTTGGACAGGGGGTATCCAAGAGACCCAGTACTTC. Its protein is CASSWTGGIQETQYF.

The sample holds a few counts of this clonotype. The chain is built from TRBV15 and TRBJ1-1; D not resolved. The CDR3 has 14 residues. Trimming removed 0 bases from V and 5 bases from J, with 10 bases in between. CDR1 LNHNV and CDR2 YYDKDF come from the germline V gene (reference sequence). As DNA, the CDR3 is TGTGCCACCAGCAGAGATGGAAGTGAAACTGAAGCTTTCTTT. Amino acids: CATSRDGSETEAFF.

The chain links TRBV20-1 to TRBJ1-2, with 7 bases that match TRBD1. The ends lost 4 bases at V and 4 bases at J; junction bases unmatched: 6. The CDR3 runs 13 residues. CDR1 is DFQATT, CDR2 SNEGSKA, per germline (reference sequence). DNA of the CDR3: TGCAGTGCTATGGACAGGTCAACCTATGGCTACACCTTC. Translation: CSAMDRSTYGYTF.

V is TRBV6-1 and J is TRBJ1-1, with D possibly matching TRBD1 (5 bases). The V end lost 7 bases, the J end lost 8 bases, and 8 bases lay between the germline ends. The germline V gene encodes CDR1 MNHNS and CDR2 SASEGT. The CDR3 spans 10 residues. CDR3 coding DNA: TGTGCCAGCACTCGACAGGAAGCTTTCTTT. Amino acids: CASTRQEAFF.

The chain links TRBV14 to TRBJ1-3; tentative D call: TRBD1 (6 bases). V was clipped by 4 bases and J by 0 bases, with 13 bases between them. CDR3 length: 16 residues. CDR1 SGHDN and CDR2 FVKESK come from the germline V gene. The CDR3 is CASSRRTVLSGNTIYF. The CDR3 nucleotides are TGTGCCAGCAGCCGACGGACAGTCCTCTCTGGAAACACCATATATTTT.

The chain employs TRBV28 and TRBJ2-2; tentative D call: TRBD2 (5 bases). Germline V gene sequence: CDR1 MDHEN, CDR2 SYDVKM. V was trimmed by 8 bases and J by 1 base, leaving 17 bases between them. This CDR3 has 16 residues. CDR3 nucleotide sequence: TGTGCCAGCCTCCAAAAGAGGGCCAGGAACACCGGGGAGCTGTTTTTT. Translation gives CASLQKRARNTGELFF.

The V gene is TRBV7-9, the J gene TRBJ1-1; unclear D gene. Per germline, CDR1 SEHNR and CDR2 FQNEAQ (reference sequence). The V end lost 1 base, the J end lost 0 bases, and 12 bases lay between the germline ends. The CDR3 extends over 16 amino acids. The CDR3 is CASSLGETYMNTEAFF. DNA of the CDR3: TGTGCCAGCAGCTTAGGTGAAACCTACATGAACACTGAAGCTTTCTTT.

This clonotype was found a few times. The rearrangement links TRBV29-1 to TRBJ2-2, with 7 bases that match TRBD1. The CDR3 length is 14 residues. The ends lost 4 bases at V and 5 bases at J; junction bases unmatched: 7. Per the germline V gene, CDR1 is SQVTM and CDR2 is ANQGSEA. The CDR3 DNA reads as TGCAGCGTTGTTGAAGGGGGCATGACCGGGGAGCTGTTTTTT. Its translation: CSVVEGGMTGELFF.

As to this clonotype: Given a much more abundant clone one base away, this may be a read error. The CDR3 bases are TGTGCCAGCAGCGGGACCCCCCGTGATGAGCAGTTCTTC. Its translation is CASSGTPRDEQFF. The chain is built from TRBV7-9 and TRBJ2-1; D possibly matches TRBD1 or TRBD2 (5 bases each). The V end lost 5 bases, the J end lost 8 bases, and 13 bases lay between the germline ends. From germline, CDR1 is SEHNR and CDR2 FQNEAQ (reference sequence). This CDR3 region has 13 residues.

V gene TRBV29-1 combines with J gene TRBJ2-3, with 9 bases aligning to TRBD1. V lost 7 bases and J lost 4; bases outside the gene matches: 6. There are 13 residues in the CDR3. CDR1 and CDR2 (germline): SQVTM, ANQGSEA. CDR3 protein: CSGGTGSPDTQYF. CDR3 nucleotide sequence: TGCAGCGGGGGGACAGGGAGTCCAGATACGCAGTATTTT.

The chain carries TRBV4-2 and TRBJ2-1; D may be TRBD1 (6 bases). This CDR3 comprises 20 residues. CDR1 LGHNA and CDR2 YNFKEQ come from the germline V gene. Trimming removed 0 bases from V and 1 base from J, with 22 bases in between. In DNA form, the CDR3 reads TGTGCCAGCAGCCAAGAACCGTTGGTATCCGGGACAAAATCCTACAATGAGCAGTTCTTC. Protein product: CASSQEPLVSGTKSYNEQFF.

This chain connects TRBV15 to TRBJ2-1, with 8 bases aligning to TRBD1. This CDR3 comprises 10 residues. The germline V gene encodes CDR1 LNHNV and CDR2 YYDKDF (reference sequence). Unmatched junction bases numbered 3, after V lost 5 bases and J lost 15 bases. CDR3 region: CATSGTGGFF. For the CDR3, the DNA is TGTGCCACCAGCGGCACAGGGGGGTTCTTC.